This T cell receptor beta chain stems from a study of blood T cell repertoires in COVID-19. V was pared by 7 bases and J by 1 base, with 14 bases between. Germline lookup yields CDR1 SGHVS and CDR2 FQNEAQ. There are 15 residues in the CDR3. Assay used: immunoSEQ multiplex PCR; TCRdb lists only in-frame clones, some missing. The repertoire consists of about 90,000 clones, with about 90% occurring once and the leading ten covering 1.8%. Only one count was recorded for this clone. The sequence was obtained from a human donor with active COVID-19. The donor label of this sample is uncertain. The gene calls are TRBV7-8 and TRBJ1-5; a possible D gene is TRBD1 (5 bases). Specimen: peripheral blood. The CDR3 sequence: CASTPGEGSNQPQHF. CDR3 sequence (DNA): TGTGCCAGCACCCCGGGGGAGGGAAGCAATCAGCCCCAGCATTTT.